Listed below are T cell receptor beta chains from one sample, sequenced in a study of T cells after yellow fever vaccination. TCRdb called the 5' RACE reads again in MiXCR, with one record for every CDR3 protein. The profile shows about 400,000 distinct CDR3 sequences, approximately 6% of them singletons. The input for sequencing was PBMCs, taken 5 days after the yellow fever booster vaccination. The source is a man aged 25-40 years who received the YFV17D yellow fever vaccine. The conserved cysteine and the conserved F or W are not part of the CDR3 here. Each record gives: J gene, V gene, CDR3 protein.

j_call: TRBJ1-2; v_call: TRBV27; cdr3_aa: ASGNRGREGYT
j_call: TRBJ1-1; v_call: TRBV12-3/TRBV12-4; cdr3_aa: ASSHGQGRSF
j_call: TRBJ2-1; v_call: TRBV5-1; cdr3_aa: ASSLSGIPSYNEQF
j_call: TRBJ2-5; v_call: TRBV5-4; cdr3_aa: ASSFPGLAVGETQY
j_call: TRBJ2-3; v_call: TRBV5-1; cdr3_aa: ASHKTGGSWDTQY
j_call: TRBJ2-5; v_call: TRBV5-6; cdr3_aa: ASGVGSETQY
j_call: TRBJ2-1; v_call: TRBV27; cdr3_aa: ASSPLGRATEQF
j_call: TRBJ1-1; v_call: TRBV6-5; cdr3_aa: ASHPKPDEAF
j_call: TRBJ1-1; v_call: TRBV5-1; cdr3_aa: ASSLVINTEAF
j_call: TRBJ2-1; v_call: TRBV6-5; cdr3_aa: ASSYTGGPYNEQF
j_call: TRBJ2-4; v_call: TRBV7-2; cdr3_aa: ASSSTGVAKNIQY
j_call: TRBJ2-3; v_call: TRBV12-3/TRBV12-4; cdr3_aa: ASSLVRADTQY
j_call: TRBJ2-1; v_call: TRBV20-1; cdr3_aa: SAPWPKTIYNEQF
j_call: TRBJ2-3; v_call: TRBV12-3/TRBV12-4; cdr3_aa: ASSVKAGVADTQY
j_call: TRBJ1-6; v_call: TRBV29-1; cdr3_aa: SVRSTSDSPLH
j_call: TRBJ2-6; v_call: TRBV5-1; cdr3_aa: ASSVSGLNSGANVLT
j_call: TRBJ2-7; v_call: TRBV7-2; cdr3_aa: ASSLGQGATYEQY
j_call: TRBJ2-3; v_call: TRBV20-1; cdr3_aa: SASGTTRLAGDTQY
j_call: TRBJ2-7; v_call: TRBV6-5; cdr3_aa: ASSYLAGGPSREQY
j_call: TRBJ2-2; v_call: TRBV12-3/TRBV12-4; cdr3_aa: ASSLRRGDTGELF
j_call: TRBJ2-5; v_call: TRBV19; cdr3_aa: ASTRPGYRQETQY
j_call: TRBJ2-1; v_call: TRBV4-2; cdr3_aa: ASSQGAPSSYNEQF
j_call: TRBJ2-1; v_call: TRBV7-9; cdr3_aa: ASPPWNEQF
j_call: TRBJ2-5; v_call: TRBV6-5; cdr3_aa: ASSYPRDETQY
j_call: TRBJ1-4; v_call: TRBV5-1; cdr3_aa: ASSLGRSNEKLF
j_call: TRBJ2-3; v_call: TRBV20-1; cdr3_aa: SAPSGGSDTQY
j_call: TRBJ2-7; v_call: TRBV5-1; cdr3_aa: ASSSGVSGGDDEQY
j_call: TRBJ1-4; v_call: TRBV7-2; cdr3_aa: ASSLGVAEKLF
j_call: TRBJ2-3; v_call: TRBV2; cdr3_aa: ASSLRPVDTQY
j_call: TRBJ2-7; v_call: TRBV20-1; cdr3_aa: SARANIREQY
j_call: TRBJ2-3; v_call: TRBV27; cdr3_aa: ASRLGWGYTDTQY
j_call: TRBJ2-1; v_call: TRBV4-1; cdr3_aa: ASSQGLTSGRNEQF
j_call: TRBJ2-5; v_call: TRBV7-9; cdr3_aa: ASSTWTGDPSETQY
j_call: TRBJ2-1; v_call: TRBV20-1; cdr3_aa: SARDERGTGVNEQF
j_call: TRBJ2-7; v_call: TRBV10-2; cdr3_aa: ASSGTPTYEQY
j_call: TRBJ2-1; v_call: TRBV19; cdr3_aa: ASSYSINEQF
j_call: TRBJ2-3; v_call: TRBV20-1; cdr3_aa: SARGLAGSTDTQY
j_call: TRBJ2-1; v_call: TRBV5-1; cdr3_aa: ASSLYDSDYNEQF
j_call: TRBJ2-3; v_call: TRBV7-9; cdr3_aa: ASSLTGEGTDTQY
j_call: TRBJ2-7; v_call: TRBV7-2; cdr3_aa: ASSYGQGSYEQY